The following is a TCR beta chain sequence with its context. This entry comes from a study of blood T cell repertoires in COVID-19. Sequenced by immunoSEQ multiplex PCR; TCRdb stores in-frame clones only, minus some. The sample lists roughly 140,000 clones, 85% seen once, with about 3.1% in the top ten. The CDR3 runs to 15 residues. The V and J ends lost 7 bases and 0 bases, in that order; junction bases with no gene match: 9. Germline loops: CDR1 MDHEN, CDR2 SYDVKM. The sequenced sample was peripheral blood. The receptor comes from a woman between 35 and 50 years old with active or convalescent COVID-19. The rearrangement uses TRBV28 and TRBJ2-7; 7 positions agree with TRBD2. The CDR3 nucleotides read TGTGCCAGCACCTGGGGCGGGAGCGGCTCCTACGAGCAGTACTTC. Translating gives CASTWGGSGSYEQYF. The full variable domain, with the rest looked up from reference TRBV28 and TRBJ2-7, is DVKVTQSSRYLVKRTGEKVFLECVQDMDHENMFWYRQDPGLGLRLIYFSYDVKMKEKGDIPEGYSVSREKKERFSLILESASTNQTSMYLCASTWGGSGSYEQYFGPGTRLTVT.